The clone carrying this TCR beta chain was picked up a small number of times. Its target is unknown. The V gene end was trimmed by 6 bases and the J gene end by 2 bases; junction bases not matched to a gene: 7. Germline V gene data show CDR1 as MNHNY and CDR2 as SVGAGI (reference sequence). The CDR3 length is 14 residues. This sample stems from a study of CD8+ T cells in alopecia areata. Study-level information: For treated patients, severity scores reflected the percentage of scalp area affected.

Whole-study findings and limits: In scalp samples, resident alphabeta T cells of normal skin are also sequenced.

It was cDNA, reverse transcribed from extracted RNA, that served as the sequencing template. Only in-frame clones appear in the TCRdb table, and some are missing; sequencing was by immunoSEQ multiplex PCR. The table has fewer than 250,000 clones, under 40% seen once; the top ten hold almost 0.5%. Treatment given: oral pan-JAK inhibitor, 5-10 mg twice daily. Collection of lesional scalp punch biopsies and peripheral blood was performed in alopecia areata patients. This chain links TRBV6-6 with TRBJ2-7; 7 positions match TRBD2. The starting material was CD4+ T cells sorted from blood, obtained at approximately week 30, from a patient treated with tofacitinib. The sequence derives from a human donor with alopecia areata. This chain's CDR3 is CASSAPGLTYEQYF. The CDR3 region has the DNA TGTGCCAGCAGCGCCCCGGGACTAACCTACGAGCAGTACTTC.